These T cell receptor beta chains were read from a single sample in a study of control samples from healthy donors and cancer patients. Produced via immunoSEQ multiplex PCR; TCRdb's table is partial and in-frame only. Of 100,000 to 150,000 clones in the sample, roughly 90% were seen once. What was sequenced was blood. These receptors originate from a woman aged 45 to 65 in good health. Both conserved end residues are part of each CDR3. The D gene is left open where the match is weak. Size values are once, few and many counts, or a class for expanded clones, and some rows have none.

CDR3 protein	CDR3 DNA	clone size	J gene	V gene	D gene
CSAHQLSPLHF	TGCAGTGCTCACCAACTCTCACCCCTCCACTTT	NA	TRBJ1-6	TRBV20-1	NA
CASSFSLINTEAFF	TGTGCCAGCAGCTTCAGCTTAATAAACACTGAAGCTTTCTTT	once	TRBJ1-1	TRBV7-9	NA
CASSLGGGYGHTF	TGTGCCAGCAGTTTAGGGGGGGGCTATGGCCACACCTTC	NA	TRBJ1-2	TRBV12-3/TRBV12-4	NA
CASSNRGPSYEQYF	TGTGCCAGCAGTAATCGGGGGCCAAGCTACGAGCAGTACTTC	NA	TRBJ2-7	TRBV6-6	NA
CASSPQSGTDYGYTF	TGTGCCAGCAGCCCCCAGTCCGGGACGGATTATGGCTACACCTTC	few	TRBJ1-2	TRBV7-6	NA
CASSLTGVEQFF	TGTGCCAGCAGTTTGACTGGGGTCGAGCAGTTCTTC	NA	TRBJ2-1	TRBV11-1	NA
CASSNVGGHGELFF	TGTGCCAGTAGTAATGTTGGGGGCCACGGGGAGCTGTTTTTT	NA	TRBJ2-2	TRBV19	NA
CASRQTGVTEAFF	TGTGCCAGCAGACAAACAGGGGTCACTGAAGCTTTCTTT	once	TRBJ1-1	TRBV12-3/TRBV12-4	TRBD1
CASSLEGGRSVNEQFF	TGTGCCAGCAGCTTGGAAGGCGGGAGATCAGTCAATGAGCAGTTCTTC	NA	TRBJ2-1	TRBV5-4	TRBD2
CATSSPQLTRAGGEQYF	TGTGCCACCAGCAGTCCCCAACTGACTAGAGCGGGAGGCGAGCAGTACTTC	once	TRBJ2-7	TRBV15	TRBD2
CASSLGVWRGSGEQYF	TGTGCCAGCAGCTTAGGTGTTTGGCGGGGGAGCGGCGAGCAGTACTTC	NA	TRBJ2-7	TRBV13	TRBD2
CASSSSTTGFSYNEQFF	TGTGCCAGCAGCTCGTCTACGACAGGGTTTTCCTACAATGAGCAGTTCTTC	NA	TRBJ2-1	TRBV13	TRBD1
CAWSGVGARNSPLHF	TGTGCCTGGAGTGGGGTGGGGGCAAGAAATTCACCCCTCCACTTT	NA	TRBJ1-6	TRBV30	NA
CASSPAASGLGTGELFF	TGTGCCAGCTCGCCGGCAGCTTCTGGGTTGGGGACCGGGGAGCTGTTTTTT	NA	TRBJ2-2	TRBV18	NA
CASSPPKTGVNTEAFF	TGTGCCAGCTCACCACCTAAGACAGGGGTGAACACTGAAGCTTTCTTT	NA	TRBJ1-1	TRBV18	TRBD1
CASSPPYGGQQDEKLFF	TGTGCCAGCTCACCACCGTATGGGGGACAGCAAGATGAAAAACTGTTTTTT	NA	TRBJ1-4	TRBV18	TRBD1
CASSLGRGGEQYF	TGCGCCAGCAGCTTGGGACGGGGCGGGGAGCAGTACTTC	NA	TRBJ2-7	TRBV5-1	NA
CASSLDLAGGREQYF	TGCGCCAGCAGCTTGGACCTAGCGGGAGGGCGCGAGCAGTACTTC	NA	TRBJ2-7	TRBV5-1	TRBD2
CASSSPGRTGQVYEQYF	TGTGCCAGCAGTTCCCCCGGAAGGACAGGGCAGGTCTACGAGCAGTACTTC	NA	TRBJ2-7	TRBV28	TRBD1
CASSPRAGDYGYTF	TGTGCCAGCAGCCCCCGGGCCGGAGACTATGGCTACACCTTC	NA	TRBJ1-2	TRBV16	NA
CATSRRGGREAFF	TGTGCCACCAGCAGAAGGGGTGGTCGTGAAGCTTTCTTT	NA	TRBJ1-1	TRBV15	NA
CASSYSRVGPGELFF	TGTGCCAGCAGTTACTCCCGCGTGGGCCCCGGGGAGCTGTTTTTT	NA	TRBJ2-2	TRBV6-2/TRBV6-3	NA
CASSQGQGRSYEQYF	TGTGCCAGCAGTCAAGGACAGGGGCGTTCCTACGAGCAGTACTTC	NA	TRBJ2-7	TRBV5-6	TRBD1
CASSIAEGTSYNEQFF	TGTGCCAGTAGTATAGCCGAGGGGACCTCCTACAATGAGCAGTTCTTC	once	TRBJ2-1	TRBV19	NA
CASSLGSPLHF	TGTGCCAGCAGCTTAGGCTCACCCCTCCACTTT	NA	TRBJ1-6	TRBV7-9	NA
CASSLAGGGPYNEQFF	TGTGCCAGCAGCTTGGCTGGCGGGGGCCCCTACAATGAGCAGTTCTTC	NA	TRBJ2-1	TRBV5-4	NA
CSAEDRSTDTQYF	TGCAGCGCAGAAGACAGGAGCACAGATACGCAGTATTTT	NA	TRBJ2-3	TRBV29-1	NA
CASSLKATESRGYTF	TGTGCCAGCAGCTTAAAGGCGACGGAGTCTAGGGGCTACACCTTC	NA	TRBJ1-2	TRBV7-2	NA
CASRERYRDSNQPQHF	TGTGCCAGCAGGGAAAGGTACAGGGATAGCAATCAGCCCCAGCATTTT	NA	TRBJ1-5	TRBV6-1	NA
CASSESGDSNQPQHF	TGTGCCAGCAGTGAATCTGGGGATAGCAATCAGCCCCAGCATTTT	NA	TRBJ1-5	TRBV6-1	NA
CASSPDRSSYEQYF	TGTGCCAGCAGCCCCGACAGGAGCTCCTACGAGCAGTACTTC	NA	TRBJ2-7	TRBV11-2	NA
CASSYPDSYGYTF	TGTGCCAGCAGCTACCCGGACAGCTATGGCTACACCTTC	NA	TRBJ1-2	TRBV7-9	NA
CASSNLSAPEAFF	TGTGCCAGCAGCAATTTATCGGCGCCTGAAGCTTTCTTT	NA	TRBJ1-1	TRBV21-1	NA
CASSLGRDGTSNYGYTF	TGTGCCAGCAGTTTGGGCCGGGACGGTACTTCTAACTATGGCTACACCTTC	NA	TRBJ1-2	TRBV28	NA
CASSLDPGVNPYEQYF	TGTGCCAGCAGCTTGGATCCGGGGGTAAATCCCTACGAGCAGTACTTC	NA	TRBJ2-7	TRBV5-5	NA
CASSRENYGYTF	TGTGCCAGCAGCCGGGAAAACTATGGCTACACCTTC	NA	TRBJ1-2	TRBV2	NA
CASKPDRSYSPLHF	TGTGCCAGCAAGCCCGACAGATCGTATTCACCCCTCCACTTT	once	TRBJ1-6	TRBV2	NA
CASSLFQHSLGNTEAFF	TGTGCCAGCAGCTTATTCCAACACAGTCTGGGGAACACTGAAGCTTTCTTT	NA	TRBJ1-1	TRBV7-8	NA
CASSYLGEWGETQYF	TGTGCCAGCAGTTACCTCGGGGAATGGGGGGAGACCCAGTACTTC	NA	TRBJ2-5	TRBV6-5	NA
CASSEYGNTEAFF	TGTGCCAGCAGCGAGTACGGGAACACTGAAGCTTTCTTT	NA	TRBJ1-1	TRBV11-3	NA
CASSFGQRDEQFF	TGTGCCAGCAGCTTTGGCCAGCGGGATGAGCAGTTCTTC	NA	TRBJ2-1	TRBV11-3	NA